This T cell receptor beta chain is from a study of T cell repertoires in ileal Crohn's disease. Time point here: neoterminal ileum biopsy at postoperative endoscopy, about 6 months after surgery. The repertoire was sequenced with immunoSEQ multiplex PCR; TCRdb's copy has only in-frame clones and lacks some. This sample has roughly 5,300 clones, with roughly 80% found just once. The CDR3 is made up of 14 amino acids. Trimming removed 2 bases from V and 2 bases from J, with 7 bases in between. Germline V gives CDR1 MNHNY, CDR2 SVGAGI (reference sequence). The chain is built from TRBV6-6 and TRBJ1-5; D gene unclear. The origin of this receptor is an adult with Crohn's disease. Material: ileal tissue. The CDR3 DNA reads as TGTGCCAGCAGTTACGGAGACGGCAATCAGCCCCAGCATTTT. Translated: CASSYGDGNQPQHF.